This TCR beta chain was recovered during a study of OX40 agonist ivuxolimab in advanced cancers. Study context: Patients received ivuxolimab, an agonistic anti-OX40 (CD134) antibody. Study-wide findings and caveats: Expanded clones were, on average, more numerous in CD8+ T cells than in CD4+.

In regard to this clone: Its antigen is not known.

Generated by immunoSEQ multiplex PCR, the TCRdb table keeps only in-frame clones and is missing some. The table lists 70,000 to 95,000 clones, 92% of them singletons. Trimming shortened V by 6 bases and J by 7 bases, and 16 bases separated the two germline ends. The CDR3 has 13 amino acids. Germline loops: CDR1 SGHVS, CDR2 FNYEAQ. This receptor was obtained from an adult with an advanced solid tumor such as melanoma, head and neck, liver or kidney cancer. The chain uses TRBV7-6 and TRBJ2-7, with D hard to call. This sample comprised CD4+ or CD8+ T cells sorted from blood, obtained in a trial of the OX40 agonist ivuxolimab. Here the CDR3 DNA reads TGTGCCAGCAGTACGACCGGGCTTGGGGAGCAGTACTTC. Its translation: CASSTTGLGEQYF.